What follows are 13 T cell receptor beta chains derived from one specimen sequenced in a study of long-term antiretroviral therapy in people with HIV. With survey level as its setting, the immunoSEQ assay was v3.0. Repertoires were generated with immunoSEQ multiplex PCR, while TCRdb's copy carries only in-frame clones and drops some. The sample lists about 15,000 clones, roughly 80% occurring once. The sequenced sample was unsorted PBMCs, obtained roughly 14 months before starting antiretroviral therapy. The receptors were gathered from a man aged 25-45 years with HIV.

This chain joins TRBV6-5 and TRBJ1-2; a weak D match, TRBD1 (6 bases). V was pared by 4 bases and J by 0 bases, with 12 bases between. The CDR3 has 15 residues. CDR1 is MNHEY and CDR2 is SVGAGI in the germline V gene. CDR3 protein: CASSSHTGSNYGYTF. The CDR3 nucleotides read TGTGCCAGCAGTTCACACACAGGGTCTAACTATGGCTACACCTTC.

The CDR3 sequence: CASSFGRYEQFF. As DNA, the CDR3 is TGTGCCAGCAGCTTCGGGCGGTATGAGCAGTTCTTC. The chain has TRBV11-2 and TRBJ2-1; D ambiguous. CDR3 length: 12 residues. Trimming left V 3 bases short and J 8 bases short, with 8 bases between. Germline assignment: CDR1 SGHAT and CDR2 FQNNGV.

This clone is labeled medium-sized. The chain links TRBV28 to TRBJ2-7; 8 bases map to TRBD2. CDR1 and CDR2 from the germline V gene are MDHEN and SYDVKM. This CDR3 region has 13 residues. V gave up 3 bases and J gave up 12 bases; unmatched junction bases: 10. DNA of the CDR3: TGTGCCAGCAGTTTTTCCACTAGCGGCTACTGGTACTTC. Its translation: CASSFSTSGYWYF.

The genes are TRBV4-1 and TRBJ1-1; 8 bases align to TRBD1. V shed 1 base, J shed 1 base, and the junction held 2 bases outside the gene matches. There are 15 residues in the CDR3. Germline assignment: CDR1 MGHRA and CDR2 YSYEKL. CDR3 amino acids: CASSQAGTGNTEAFF. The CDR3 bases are TGCGCCAGCAGCCAAGCCGGGACAGGGAACACTGAAGCTTTCTTT.

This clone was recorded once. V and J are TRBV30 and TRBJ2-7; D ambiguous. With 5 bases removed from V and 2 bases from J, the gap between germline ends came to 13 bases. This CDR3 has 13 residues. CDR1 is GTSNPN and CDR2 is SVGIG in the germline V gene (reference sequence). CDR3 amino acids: CAWLQLRTYEQYF. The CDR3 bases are TGTGCCTGGTTACAGCTCCGTACCTACGAGCAGTACTTC.

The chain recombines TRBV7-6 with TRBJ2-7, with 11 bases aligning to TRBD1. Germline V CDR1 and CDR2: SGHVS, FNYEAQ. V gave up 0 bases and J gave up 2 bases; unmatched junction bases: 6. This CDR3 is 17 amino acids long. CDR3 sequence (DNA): TGTGCCAGCAGCTTAGCCTTTTCGGGACAGGGGGCCTACGAGCAGTACTTC. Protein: CASSLAFSGQGAYEQYF.

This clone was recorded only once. The CDR3 DNA reads as TGCGCCAGCAGCTTGGGGCCGGACCGAGGTAACATTCAGTACTTC. It yields the protein CASSLGPDRGNIQYF. The chain joins TRBV5-1 to TRBJ2-4; D is unresolved. The ends were cut back, 0 bases at V and 7 bases at J, with 14 bases in the middle. This CDR3 spans 15 amino acids. The germline V gene has CDR1 SGHRS and CDR2 YFSETQ.

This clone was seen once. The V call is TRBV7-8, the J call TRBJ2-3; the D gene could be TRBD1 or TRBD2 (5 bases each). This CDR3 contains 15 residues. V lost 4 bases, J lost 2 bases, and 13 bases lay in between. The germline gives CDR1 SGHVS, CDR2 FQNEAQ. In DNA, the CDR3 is TGTGCCAGCAGCTCTGTCTCGGGGCCCACAGATACGCAGTATTTT. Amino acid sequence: CASSSVSGPTDTQYF.

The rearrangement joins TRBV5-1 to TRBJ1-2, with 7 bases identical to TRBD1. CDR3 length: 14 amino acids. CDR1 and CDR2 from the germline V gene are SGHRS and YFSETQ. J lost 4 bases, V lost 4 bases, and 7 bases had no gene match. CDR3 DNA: TGCGCCAGCAGCCAAGGGACAGAGGCCTATGGCTACACCTTC. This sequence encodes CASSQGTEAYGYTF.

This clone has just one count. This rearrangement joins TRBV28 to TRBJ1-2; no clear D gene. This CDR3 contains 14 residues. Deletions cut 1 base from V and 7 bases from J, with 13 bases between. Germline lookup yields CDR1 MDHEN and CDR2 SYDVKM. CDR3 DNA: TGTGCCAGCAGTTTATTCACTAATACGGTTGGCTACACCTTC. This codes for CASSLFTNTVGYTF.

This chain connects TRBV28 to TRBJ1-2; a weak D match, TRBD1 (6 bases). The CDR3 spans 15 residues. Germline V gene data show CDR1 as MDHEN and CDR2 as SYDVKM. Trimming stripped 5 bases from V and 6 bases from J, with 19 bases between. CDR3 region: CASSHEVQGYDGYTF. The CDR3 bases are TGTGCCAGCAGTCACGAGGTACAGGGATATGATGGCTACACCTTC.

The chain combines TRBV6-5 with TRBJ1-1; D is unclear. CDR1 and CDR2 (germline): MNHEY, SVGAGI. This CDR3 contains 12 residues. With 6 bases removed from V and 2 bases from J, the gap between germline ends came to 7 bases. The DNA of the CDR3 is TGTGCCAGCAGCTCGGTTAACACTGAAGCTTTCTTT. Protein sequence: CASSSVNTEAFF.

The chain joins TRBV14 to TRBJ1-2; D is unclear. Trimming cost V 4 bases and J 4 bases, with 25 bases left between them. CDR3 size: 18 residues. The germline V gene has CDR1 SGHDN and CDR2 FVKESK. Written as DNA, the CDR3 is TGTGCCAGCAGCCCCAAGGGCGTCGACTCCCAGCTCGTCTATGGCTACACCTTC. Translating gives CASSPKGVDSQLVYGYTF.